One and the same sample provided the 20 T cell receptor beta chains below, sequenced in a study of technical replicates of blood from several donors. Using immunoSEQ multiplex PCR, the repertoire was profiled, and TCRdb retains in-frame clones only, with some absent. Among tens of thousands of clones listed, approximately 90% were seen once. The sample was T cells isolated from PBMCs. The receptors come from a human donor in good health.

This clone was recorded once. The V and J genes are TRBV5-1 and TRBJ2-2; 9 nucleotides match TRBD1. Germline V CDR1 and CDR2: SGHRS, YFSETQ. V was pared by 0 bases and J by 2 bases, with 5 bases of the junction left unmatched. The CDR3 length is 17 residues. The CDR3: CASSLARGQGNTGELFF. Here the CDR3 DNA reads TGCGCCAGCAGCTTGGCCAGGGGACAGGGTAACACCGGGGAGCTGTTTTTT. Full variable domain (outside the CDR3, taken from reference TRBV5-1 and TRBJ2-2): KAGVTQTPRYLIKTRGQQVTLSCSPISGHRSVSWYQQTPGQGLQFLFEYFSETQRNKGNFPGRFSGRQFSNSRSEMNVSTLELGDSALYLCASSLARGQGNTGELFFGEGSRLTVL.

The chain employs TRBV27 and TRBJ2-3; 7 nucleotides agree with TRBD1. CDR3 length: 15 residues. Germline values: CDR1 MNHEY, CDR2 SMNVEV (reference sequence). J gave up 2 bases and V 8 bases, and 10 bases lay outside the gene matches. CDR3 DNA: TGTGCCAGCCATTCTACAGGGGTCGCCACAGATACGCAGTATTTT. Translating it yields CASHSTGVATDTQYF.

The chain recombines TRBV6-5 with TRBJ1-6, with D uncertain. This CDR3 is 14 amino acids long. Germline assignment: CDR1 MNHEY and CDR2 SVGAGI. V gave up 7 bases and J gave up 7 bases, with 14 bases separating them. CDR3 sequence reads: CASTTGNRNSPLHF. CDR3 nucleotide sequence: TGTGCCAGCACAACGGGGAACCGCAATTCACCCCTCCACTTT.

The chain links TRBV9 to TRBJ1-2; 8 bases match TRBD1. This CDR3 region has 15 residues. The germline V gene has CDR1 SGDLS and CDR2 YYNGEE. Trimming cost V 4 bases and J 8 bases; bases outside gene matches: 13. For the CDR3, the DNA is TGTGCCAGCAGCCAACACGACATGACAGGGGAGGGCTACACCTTC. It yields the protein CASSQHDMTGEGYTF.

V and J are TRBV20-1 and TRBJ2-7; 10 nucleotides align to TRBD2. The CDR3 has 11 amino acids. Germline V gene data show CDR1 as DFQATT and CDR2 as SNEGSKA (reference sequence). The ends lost 8 bases at V and 6 bases at J; junction bases unmatched: 4. CDR3 bases: TGCAGTCCACTAGCGGGAAGCGAGCAGTACTTC. This translates into CSPLAGSEQYF.

The V and J genes are TRBV7-9 and TRBJ1-2; no definite D call. Germline-derived CDR1 and CDR2 are SEHNR and FQNEAQ (reference sequence). Trimming removed 5 bases from V and 6 bases from J, with 13 bases in between. The CDR3 covers 13 residues. The CDR3 region is CASSHTSSNGYTF. CDR3 bases: TGTGCCAGCAGCCATACGAGCTCAAATGGCTACACCTTC. The entire variable domain, with the rest obtained from reference TRBV7-9 and TRBJ1-2, is as follows: DTGVSQNPRHKITKRGQNVTFRCDPISEHNRLYWYRQTLGQGPEFLTYFQNEAQLEKSRLLSDRFSAERPKGSFSTLEIQRTEQGDSAMYLCASSHTSSNGYTFGSGTRLTVV.

This chain uses TRBV20-1 with TRBJ2-4, with D uncertain. CDR3 length: 11 amino acids. V lost 1 base, J lost 7 bases, and 5 bases lay in between. Germline CDR1 DFQATT, CDR2 SNEGSKA (reference sequence). CDR3 region: CSARVSNIQYF. The CDR3 DNA reads as TGCAGTGCTAGAGTCAGTAACATTCAGTACTTC.

J is TRBJ2-3 and V is TRBV28; maybe TRBD1 (5 bases). The CDR3 consists of 13 residues. V was cut by 2 bases and J by 6 bases, with 9 bases left in between. Germline lookup yields CDR1 MDHEN and CDR2 SYDVKM. The CDR3 loop is CASSLEGADTQYF. In nucleotides, the CDR3 is TGTGCCAGCAGTTTAGAAGGGGCGGATACGCAGTATTTT.

The genes are TRBV5-6 and TRBJ1-4; maybe TRBD1 (5 bases). V was trimmed by 6 bases and J by 7 bases, leaving 13 bases between them. The CDR3 contains 13 residues. Germline-derived CDR1 and CDR2 are SGHDT and YYEEEE. The CDR3 DNA sequence: TGTGCCAGCAATTCAGGGTTGGGTGAAAAACTGTTTTTT. It translates to CASNSGLGEKLFF.

The chain employs TRBV29-1 and TRBJ2-3; D unresolved. Per the germline V gene, CDR1 is SQVTM and CDR2 is ANQGSEA. The V and J ends lost 4 bases and 2 bases respectively, with 7 bases between them. CDR3 length equals 12 residues. Here the CDR3 DNA reads TGCAGCGTTGGGGCCTTCACAGATACGCAGTATTTT. This encodes CSVGAFTDTQYF.

This clone was seen only a few times. The V call is TRBV5-1, the J call TRBJ1-1; 7 bases agree with TRBD1. Unmatched junction bases numbered 1, after V lost 3 bases and J lost 5 bases. Germline CDR1 reads SGHRS; CDR2 reads YFSETQ. This CDR3 contains 12 residues. CDR3 bases: TGCGCCAGCAGCTGGGGACAGACTGAAGCTTTCTTT. The encoded protein is CASSWGQTEAFF.

The V and J genes are TRBV7-7 and TRBJ2-2; 10 positions match TRBD2. J gave up 3 bases and V 4 bases, and 5 bases lay outside the gene matches. The CDR3 spans 16 residues. Looked up from germline, CDR1 is SSHAT and CDR2 is FNYEAQ (reference sequence). CDR3 protein: CASSSHGLADTGELFF. The CDR3 DNA reads as TGTGCCAGCAGCTCCCACGGACTAGCGGACACCGGGGAGCTGTTTTTT.

The chain links TRBV11-3 to TRBJ2-7, with D maybe TRBD1 (5 bases). The V and J ends lost 8 bases and 4 bases respectively, with 12 bases between them. The CDR3 totals 12 residues. CDR1 and CDR2 from the germline V gene are SGHNT and YENEEA. CDR3 region: CASGRQTYEQYF. Here the CDR3 DNA reads TGTGCCAGCGGCAGACAGACTTACGAGCAGTACTTC.

The chain combines TRBV7-9 with TRBJ2-7; D is undetermined. Trimming pared 5 bases from V and 4 bases from J, leaving 6 bases between. The CDR3 consists of 11 residues. Germline V lookup: CDR1 SEHNR, CDR2 FQNEAQ (reference sequence). For the CDR3, the DNA is TGTGCCAGCAGCCCCCGGTACGAGCAGTACTTC. Its translation is CASSPRYEQYF. Full variable domain (missing parts from reference TRBV7-9 and TRBJ2-7): DTGVSQNPRHKITKRGQNVTFRCDPISEHNRLYWYRQTLGQGPEFLTYFQNEAQLEKSRLLSDRFSAERPKGSFSTLEIQRTEQGDSAMYLCASSPRYEQYFGPGTRLTVT.

The rearrangement uses TRBV28 and TRBJ2-1; D unclear. This CDR3 has 11 amino acids. The V gene lost 6 bases and the J gene lost 5 bases, with 5 bases spanning the gap. Germline CDR1 and CDR2: MDHEN and SYDVKM. CDR3 protein: CASSQNNEQFF. CDR3 sequence (DNA): TGTGCCAGCAGCCAGAACAATGAGCAGTTCTTC.

V and J are TRBV7-9 and TRBJ2-7; 10 bases match TRBD1. The CDR3 runs to 18 residues. Germline V CDR1 and CDR2: SEHNR, FQNEAQ (reference sequence). V dropped 0 bases and J dropped 2; count of bases not matched to a gene: 10. In nucleotides, the CDR3 is TGTGCCAGCAGCTTAGCAAGGACAGGGGGGATCGGGCCCTACGAGCAGTACTTC. Residues: CASSLARTGGIGPYEQYF.

This clone has more than one count but fewer than ten. The genes are TRBV29-1 and TRBJ2-5; 16 bases match TRBD2. J gave up 11 bases and V 0 bases, and 6 bases lay outside the gene matches. The CDR3 extends over 15 amino acids. CDR1 is SQVTM and CDR2 is ANQGSEA in the germline V gene. The CDR3 spells CSVEELGLAGGPQYF. CDR3 in DNA: TGCAGCGTTGAAGAATTGGGACTAGCGGGAGGGCCACAGTACTTC.

This chain links TRBV11-2 with TRBJ2-7; TRBD2 matches 8 bases. The ends lost 1 base at V and 3 bases at J; junction bases unmatched: 2. Germline V lookup: CDR1 SGHAT, CDR2 FQNNGV. The CDR3 runs 14 residues. The CDR3, as DNA: TGTGCCAGCAGCTTAGCGGGAGGGGGCTACGAGCAGTACTTC. It is translated as CASSLAGGGYEQYF.

This chain uses TRBV7-9 with TRBJ2-3; possibly TRBD1 for D (5 bases). Trimming took off 5 bases at V and 2 bases at J, with 14 bases between the two ends. Germline lookup yields CDR1 SEHNR and CDR2 FQNEAQ (reference sequence). CDR3 size: 15 residues. The CDR3 bases are TGTGCCAGCAGCCGGAGCAGGGCACACACAGATACGCAGTATTTT. It codes for CASSRSRAHTDTQYF.

The genes are TRBV4-2 and TRBJ2-1; TRBD2 might be the D (5 bases). V dropped 3 bases and J dropped 0 bases, with 15 bases sitting between them. Per germline, CDR1 LGHNA and CDR2 YNFKEQ. This CDR3 spans 17 amino acids. This CDR3 is CASSQTRGESSYNEQFF. CDR3 in DNA: TGTGCCAGCAGCCAGACCCGGGGAGAGAGCTCCTACAATGAGCAGTTCTTC.